The clone carrying this TCR beta chain was seen only once. Its antigen is unknown. This likely came from a read error, as a far larger clone is one base away. This sample was taken from a study of shared clonotypes between healthy human individuals. General study points: Donor scarcity curtailed the genetic and exposure-history diversity represented herein. Among donors, the sharing of clonotypes was expected to be influenced by sequencing depth.

Deep-level assay runs were performed. Per the study methods: Because ImmunoSEQ provided only junction sequences with no quality scores, the filtering differed. Method: immunoSEQ multiplex PCR; TCRdb's copy keeps in-frame clones and lacks some. That table furnishes V, J and clone size, whereas the DNA furnished D and trimming. Altogether roughly 500,000 clones are present, approximately 84% being singletons, with the ten largest covering about 13%. V shed 6 bases and J shed 4 bases, with 13 bases lying between them. Per germline, CDR1 SGHTS and CDR2 YDEGEE. The CDR3 runs 13 residues. The specimen sequenced was PBMCs. This clonotype originated in a middle-aged woman in good health. Some clones in this sample may be carry-over from other donors' samples. The chain uses TRBV5-8 and TRBJ1-2, with a possible D match to TRBD1 (6 bases). This CDR3 is CASTTGLFYGYTF. The CDR3, as DNA: TGTGCCAGCACAACAGGGCTGTTCTATGGCTACACCTTC.